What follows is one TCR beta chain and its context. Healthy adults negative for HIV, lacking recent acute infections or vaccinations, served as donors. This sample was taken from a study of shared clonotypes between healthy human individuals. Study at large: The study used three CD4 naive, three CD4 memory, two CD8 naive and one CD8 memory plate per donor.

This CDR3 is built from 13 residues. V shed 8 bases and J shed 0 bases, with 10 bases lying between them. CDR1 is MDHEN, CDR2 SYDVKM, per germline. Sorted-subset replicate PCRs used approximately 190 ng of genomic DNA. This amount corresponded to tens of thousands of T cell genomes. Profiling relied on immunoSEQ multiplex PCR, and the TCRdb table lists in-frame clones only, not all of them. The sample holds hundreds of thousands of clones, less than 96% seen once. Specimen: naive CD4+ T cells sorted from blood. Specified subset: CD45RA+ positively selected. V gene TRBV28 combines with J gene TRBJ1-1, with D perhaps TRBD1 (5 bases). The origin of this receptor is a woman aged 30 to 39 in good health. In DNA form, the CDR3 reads TGTGCCAGCGGGGTGGGGCTGAACACTGAAGCTTTCTTT. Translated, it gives CASGVGLNTEAFF.